This note documents a single T cell receptor (beta chain) sequence. The data originate from a study of cytomegalovirus exposure and HLA in healthy donors. CDR1 and CDR2 from the germline V gene are SGHRS and YFSETQ. The CDR3 contains 13 residues. Trimming removed 0 bases from V and 7 bases from J, with 8 bases in between. The study ran its PCR with 60 Vbeta and 13 Jbeta primers. The data were produced by immunoSEQ multiplex PCR, yet TCRdb's version contains in-frame clones alone and is incomplete. The table shows about 130,000 clones, with around 73% occurring only once. The rearrangement joins TRBV5-1 to TRBJ2-1; D is undetermined. The material sequenced was PBMCs. This TCR derives from a human donor in good health. CDR3 sequence (DNA): TGCGCCAGCAGCTTGGGGCCGACAAATGAGCAGTTCTTC. Its protein product is CASSLGPTNEQFF.